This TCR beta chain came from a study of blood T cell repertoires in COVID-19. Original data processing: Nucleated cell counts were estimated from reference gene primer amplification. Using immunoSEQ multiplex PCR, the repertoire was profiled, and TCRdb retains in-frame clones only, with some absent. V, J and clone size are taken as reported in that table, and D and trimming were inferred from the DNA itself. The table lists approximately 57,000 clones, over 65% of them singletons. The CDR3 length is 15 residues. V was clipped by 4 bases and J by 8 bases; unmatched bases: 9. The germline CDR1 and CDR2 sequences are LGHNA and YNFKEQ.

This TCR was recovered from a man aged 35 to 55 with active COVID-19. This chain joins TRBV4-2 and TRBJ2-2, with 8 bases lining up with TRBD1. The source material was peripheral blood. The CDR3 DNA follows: TGTGCCAGCAGCCTCCATAGGACAGGGCGAGGGGAGCTGTTTTTT. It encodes CASSLHRTGRGELFF.